These T cell receptor beta chains were read from a single sample in a study of T cells after yellow fever vaccination. TCRdb itself ran the 5' RACE reads through MiXCR, one entry per CDR3 protein. This table holds about 360,000 distinct CDR3 sequences, roughly 6.1% found once. The specimen comprised PBMCs, sampled 5 days after the yellow fever booster vaccination. The receptors derive from a man aged 30 to 39 who received the YFV17D yellow fever vaccine. Each CDR3 is given with its conserved first and last residue. The D gene is left open where the match is weak. The listing skips clone size in some rows; elsewhere it reads once, few, many or a size class.

TRBJ2-1,NA,TRBV18,TRBD2,CASSPPSGVGYNEQFF,TGTGCCAGCTCACCACCCAGCGGGGTCGGGTACAATGAGCAGTTCTTC
TRBJ2-5,NA,TRBV5-1,TRBD1,CASQGVIGETQYF,TGCGCCAGCCAGGGGGTGATAGGAGAGACCCAGTACTTC
TRBJ2-7,many,TRBV3-1,TRBD2,CASARLAGGYEQYF,TGTGCCAGCGCCAGACTAGCGGGAGGCTACGAGCAGTACTTC
TRBJ2-2,NA,TRBV7-2,NA,CASSRRANTGELFF,TGTGCCAGCAGCCGACGAGCGAACACCGGGGAGCTGTTTTTT
TRBJ2-7,many,TRBV15,TRBD1,CATSRDIPGQVNTYEQYF,TGTGCCACCAGCAGAGATATCCCTGGACAGGTTAATACCTACGAGCAGTACTTC
TRBJ1-5,many,TRBV12-3/TRBV12-4,NA,CASSFWSSGQPQHF,TGTGCCAGCAGTTTTTGGTCCTCTGGTCAGCCCCAGCATTTT
TRBJ2-1,many,TRBV7-9,NA,CASSSVGAISEQFF,TGTGCCAGCAGCTCGGTTGGGGCAATTTCTGAGCAGTTCTTC
TRBJ2-4,NA,TRBV12-3/TRBV12-4,NA,CASKLQGLKNIQYF,TGTGCCAGCAAATTACAGGGCCTCAAAAACATTCAGTACTTC
TRBJ2-7,many,TRBV4-3,TRBD2,CASSLGLEGDEQYF,TGCGCCAGCAGCCTCGGACTAGAGGGCGACGAGCAGTACTTC
TRBJ1-5,few,TRBV7-2,TRBD1,CASSLANRGQPQHF,TGTGCCAGCAGCTTAGCGAACAGGGGTCAGCCCCAGCATTTT
TRBJ2-7,few,TRBV5-1,TRBD1,CASSGAETGEFEQYF,TGCGCCAGCAGCGGGGCTGAGACAGGGGAATTCGAGCAGTACTTC
TRBJ2-5,NA,TRBV20-1,NA,CSAVGSGGWGTQYF,TGCAGTGCTGTCGGGAGCGGAGGGTGGGGGACCCAGTACTTC